This T cell receptor (beta chain) appears in the sequencing data of a study of T cell responses to AZD1222 COVID-19 vaccine. V was shortened by 3 bases and J by 6 bases, with 9 bases between the two germline ends. This CDR3 has 13 amino acids. The germline CDR1 and CDR2 sequences are SGHTA and FQGNSA. Study-level results: Repertoire sampling occurred only after the peak T cell response. In the spike-specific TCR repertoire, nearly half reportedly target unmutated variant regions.

To note about this clone: Its antigen is unknown.

The data were produced by immunoSEQ multiplex PCR, yet TCRdb's version contains in-frame clones alone and is incomplete. Among some 130,000 clones listed, about 92% were seen once. The receptor was isolated from an adult in good health. This rearrangement joins TRBV7-2 to TRBJ2-1; D is unclear. The sequencing here drew on peripheral blood, taken on day 0 of AZD1222 vaccination. The CDR3 loop reads CASSFGLVNEQFF. The DNA of the CDR3 is TGTGCCAGCAGCTTCGGGTTGGTCAATGAGCAGTTCTTC.